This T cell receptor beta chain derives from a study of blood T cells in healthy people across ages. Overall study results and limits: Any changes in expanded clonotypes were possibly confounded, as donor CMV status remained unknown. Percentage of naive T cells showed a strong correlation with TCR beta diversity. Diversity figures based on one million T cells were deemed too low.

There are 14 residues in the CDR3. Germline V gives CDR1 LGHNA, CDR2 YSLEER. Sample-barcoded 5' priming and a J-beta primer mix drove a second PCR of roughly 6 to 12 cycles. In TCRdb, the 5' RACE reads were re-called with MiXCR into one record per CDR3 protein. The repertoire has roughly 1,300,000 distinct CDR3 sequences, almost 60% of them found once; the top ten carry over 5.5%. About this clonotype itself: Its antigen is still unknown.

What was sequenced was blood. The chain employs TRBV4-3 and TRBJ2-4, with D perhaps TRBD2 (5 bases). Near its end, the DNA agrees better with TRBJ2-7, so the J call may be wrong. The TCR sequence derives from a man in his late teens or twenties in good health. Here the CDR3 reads CASSQAEEGYEQYF. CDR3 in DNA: TGCGCCAGCAGCCAAGCCGAAGAGGGCTACGAGCAGTACTTC.